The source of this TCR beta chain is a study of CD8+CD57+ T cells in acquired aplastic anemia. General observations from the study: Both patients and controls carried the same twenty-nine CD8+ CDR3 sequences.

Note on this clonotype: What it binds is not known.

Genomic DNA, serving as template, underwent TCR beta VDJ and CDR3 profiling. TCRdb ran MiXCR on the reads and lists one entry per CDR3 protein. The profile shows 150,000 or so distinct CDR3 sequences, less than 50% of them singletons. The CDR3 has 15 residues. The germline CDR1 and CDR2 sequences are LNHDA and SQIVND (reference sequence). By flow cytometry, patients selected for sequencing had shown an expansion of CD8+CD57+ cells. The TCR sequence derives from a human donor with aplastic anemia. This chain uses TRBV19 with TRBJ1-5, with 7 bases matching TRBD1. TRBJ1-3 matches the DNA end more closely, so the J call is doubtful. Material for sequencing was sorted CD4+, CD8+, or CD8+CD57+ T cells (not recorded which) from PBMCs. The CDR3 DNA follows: TGTGCCAGTAGCTCCTTTCAGGGGGCTGGAAACACCATATATTTT. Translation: CASSSFQGAGNTIYF.